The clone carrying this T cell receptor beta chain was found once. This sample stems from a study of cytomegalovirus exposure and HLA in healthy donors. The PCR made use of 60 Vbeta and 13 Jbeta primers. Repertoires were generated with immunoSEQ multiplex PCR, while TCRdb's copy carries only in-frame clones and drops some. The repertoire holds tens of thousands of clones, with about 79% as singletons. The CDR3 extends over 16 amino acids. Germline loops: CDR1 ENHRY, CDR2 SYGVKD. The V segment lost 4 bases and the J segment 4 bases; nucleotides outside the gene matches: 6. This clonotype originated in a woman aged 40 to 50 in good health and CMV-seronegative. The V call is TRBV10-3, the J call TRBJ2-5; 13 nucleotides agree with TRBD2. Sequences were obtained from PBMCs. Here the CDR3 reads CAISGYGLAGAETQYF. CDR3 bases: TGTGCCATCAGTGGGTACGGACTAGCGGGAGCAGAGACCCAGTACTTC.